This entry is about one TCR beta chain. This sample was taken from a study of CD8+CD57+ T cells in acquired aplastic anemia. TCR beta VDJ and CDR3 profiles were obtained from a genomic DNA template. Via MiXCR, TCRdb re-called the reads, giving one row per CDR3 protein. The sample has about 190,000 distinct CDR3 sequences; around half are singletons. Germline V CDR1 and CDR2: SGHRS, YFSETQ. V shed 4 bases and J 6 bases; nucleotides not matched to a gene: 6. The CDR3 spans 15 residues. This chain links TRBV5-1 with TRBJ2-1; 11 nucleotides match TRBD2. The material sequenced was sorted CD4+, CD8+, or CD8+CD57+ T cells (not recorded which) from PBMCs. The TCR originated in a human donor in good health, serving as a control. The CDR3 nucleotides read TGCGCCAGCAGCGTGCACCTAGCGGGGGGCAATGAGCAGTTCTTC. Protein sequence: CASSVHLAGGNEQFF.